The present T cell receptor beta chain was sequenced within a study of T cells after somatic rescue of genetic block. To note about this clone: One end of the junction varies from germline; a read error may be responsible.

Only in-frame clones appear in the TCRdb table, and some are missing; sequencing was by immunoSEQ multiplex PCR. The sample includes over 14,000 clones, about 65% of them seen just once. CDR1 and CDR2 from the germline V gene are SNHLY and FYNNEI. The CDR3 runs to 13 residues. The rearrangement links TRBV2 to TRBJ2-6; D is possibly TRBD1 (5 bases). Sequences were obtained from peripheral blood mononuclear cells (PBMCs). The clonotype comes from a man aged 18-30 years. CDR3 region: CASLQPGADVLTF. DNA for the CDR3: TGTGCCAGCTTGCAGCCTGGGGCCGACGTCCTGACTTTC.